This T cell receptor (beta chain) derives from a study of T cell repertoires in cytomegalovirus infection (dated by TCRdb to the late 2010s). Regarding the study in general: Because public TCR beta signatures pointed to carriage of CMV infection together with the matching HLA type, the HLA type of each donor mattered for the analysis.

General study outcomes and caveats: In the ex vivo response, HLA-C-restricted CMV-specific TCR beta clonotypes were dominant, and in two of eight donors the single most frequent clonotype came from this HLA-C-restricted group. In both this cohort and an independent roughly 350-donor cohort, the cumulative frequency of public TCR beta family members distinguished carriers of CMV infection plus the relevant HLA type.

Germline trimming amounts to 0 bases on V and 3 bases on J, with 6 as the count of junction bases outside the gene matches. The CDR3 runs 17 residues from the cysteine to the phenylalanine. CDR3 DNA is the only sequence kept; it has 51 bases, read in frame from the first base. From the germline V gene, CDR1 is LGHNT and CDR2 is FRNRAP. The listed sequencing device is Illumina HiSeq 1500. Through fastp at Q25 and MiXCR, TCRdb rebuilt clones from the public reads, retaining in-frame beta chains. When rows share a CDR3 protein, they turn into one entry using the most common DNA and genes. The sample profile shows roughly 320,000 distinct CDR3 sequences; 9.6% of them were found once. Approximately 2.3% of the sample is taken by the ten largest. This clonotype was detected many times. Its antigen specificity is not known. Base qualities are not provided; no much larger clone lies one nucleotide away.

This clonotype originated in a human donor in good health (CMV status not recorded). Some clones in this sample may be carry-over from other donors' samples. Sequences were obtained from PBMCs. The chain links TRBV12-5 with TRBJ2-2, with 8 junctional bases fitting TRBD2. The nucleotide sequence is given as TGTGCTAGTGGTTTGGTACTGGCGGGGGGTGACACCGGGGAGCTGTTTTTT. Its translation is CASGLVLAGGDTGELFF. The entire variable domain, with the stretches around the CDR3 drawn from the reference TRBV12-5 and TRBJ2-2 proteins, is DARVTQTPRHKVTEMGQEVTMRCQPILGHNTVFWYRQTMMQGLELLAYFRNRAPLDDSGMPKDRFSAEMPDATLATLKIQPSEPRDSAVYFCASGLVLAGGDTGELFFGEGSRLTVL.